One and the same sample provided the 13 T cell receptor beta chains below, sequenced in a study of T cell responses to AZD1222 COVID-19 vaccine. This table comes from immunoSEQ multiplex PCR, and its TCRdb copy is limited to in-frame clones, with some not included. The sample has about 160,000 clones; 94% are singletons. The sample in question was peripheral blood, obtained on day 0 of AZD1222 vaccination. These receptor sequences come from an adult in good health.

The chain carries TRBV18 and TRBJ1-1; 9 bases map to TRBD1. CDR3 size: 17 residues. V dropped 0 bases and J dropped 0; count of bases not matched to a gene: 5. Germline V gives CDR1 KGHSH, CDR2 LQKENI. CDR3 sequence: CASSPPGTGLMNTEAFF. The DNA for the CDR3 is TGTGCCAGCTCACCACCGGGGACAGGGTTAATGAACACTGAAGCTTTCTTT.

The chain employs TRBV19 and TRBJ1-2, with 7 bases fitting TRBD1. The CDR3 runs to 18 residues. Looked up from germline, CDR1 is LNHDA and CDR2 is SQIVND (reference sequence). J gave up 0 bases and V 4 bases, and 14 bases lay outside the gene matches. CDR3 region: CASSTQPLQGTSNYGYTF. The CDR3 DNA reads as TGTGCCAGTAGTACGCAACCGCTACAGGGGACGTCTAACTATGGCTACACCTTC.

The chain combines TRBV6-6 with TRBJ2-2, with D possibly TRBD1 on 6 matching bases. The germline CDR1 and CDR2 sequences are MNHNY and SVGAGI (reference sequence). V was shortened by 7 bases and J by 7 bases, with 10 bases between the two germline ends. The CDR3 is 12 amino acids. CDR3 sequence reads: CASTYRDGELFF. For the CDR3, the DNA is TGTGCCAGCACATACAGGGACGGGGAGCTGTTTTTT.

CDR3 residues: CASKGQFDYGYTF. CDR3 sequence (DNA): TGCGCCAGCAAGGGACAGTTTGACTATGGCTACACCTTC. This chain joins TRBV5-1 and TRBJ1-2; TRBD1 matches 7 bases. The CDR3 is made up of 13 amino acids. From germline, CDR1 is SGHRS and CDR2 YFSETQ. Losses at the gene ends were 6 bases for V and 3 bases for J; bases not matched to a gene: 5.

The chain employs TRBV5-5 and TRBJ1-5, with TRBD1 as a possible D gene (6 bases). Deletions cut 0 bases from V and 4 bases from J, with 8 bases between. The CDR3 covers 14 residues. Germline V gene sequence: CDR1 SGHKS, CDR2 YYEKEE (reference sequence). The DNA of the CDR3 is TGTGCCAGCAGCTTGGCGCAGGGGAATCAGCCCCAGCATTTT. This encodes CASSLAQGNQPQHF.

V and J are TRBV15 and TRBJ1-1; D is perhaps TRBD1 (5 bases). Trimming shortened V by 6 bases and J by 2 bases, and 10 bases separated the two germline ends. The CDR3 covers 13 residues. Germline loops: CDR1 LNHNV, CDR2 YYDKDF (reference sequence). The CDR3 is CATRGGANTEAFF. CDR3 sequence (DNA): TGTGCCACCAGAGGTGGGGCCAACACTGAAGCTTTCTTT.

This clone was picked up one time. This chain's CDR3 is CASSDDRGGDTQYF. DNA of the CDR3: TGTGCCAGCAGCGACGACAGGGGAGGAGATACGCAGTATTTT. The rearrangement uses TRBV5-4 and TRBJ2-3, with TRBD1 matching over 8 bases. The CDR3 spans 14 residues. CDR1 and CDR2 from the germline V gene are SGHNT and YYREEE (reference sequence). The junction had 6 bases not matched to a gene; V was cut back by 4 bases and J by 5 bases.

The chain carries TRBV6-1 and TRBJ1-1, with D tentatively TRBD1 (5 bases). CDR1 MNHNS and CDR2 SASEGT come from the germline V gene. Deletions cut 0 bases from V and 0 bases from J, with 8 bases between. The CDR3 covers 15 residues. DNA for the CDR3: TGTGCCAGCAGTGAAGCAAGGGGAATGAACACTGAAGCTTTCTTT. This sequence encodes CASSEARGMNTEAFF.

V usage is TRBV9 and J usage is TRBJ1-3, with TRBD1 matching 7 bases. CDR1 is SGDLS and CDR2 is YYNGEE in the germline V gene. The CDR3 has 13 amino acids. Germline trimming cut 4 bases from V and 8 bases from J; bases unmatched to any gene: 6. In nucleotides, the CDR3 is TGTGCCAGCAGCACCCCTCAGGGGGACACCATATATTTT. Translating gives CASSTPQGDTIYF.

J is TRBJ2-1 and V is TRBV3-1 (or the pseudogene TRBV3-2); TRBD2 aligns across 7 bases. From germline, CDR1 is LGHDT and CDR2 YNNKEL (reference sequence). The CDR3 runs to 16 residues. After removal of 3 bases from V and 1 base from J, the junction contained 6 bases not matched to a gene. CDR3 in DNA: TGTGCCAGCAGCCACACGACTAGCCCTTCCTACAATGAGCAGTTCTTC. Its translation: CASSHTTSPSYNEQFF.

The CDR3 DNA sequence: TGTGCCAGCAGCAAAGTGGCCTCGCCGGGACAGGAGGAGGGGTCGTACCAAGAGACCCAGTACTTC. Translated: CASSKVASPGQEEGSYQETQYF. The chain links TRBV21-1 to TRBJ2-5; TRBD1 is the table's D call, not checked against the DNA. TRBV21-1 counts as a pseudogene. The CDR3 extends over 22 amino acids.

This rearrangement joins TRBV13 to TRBJ1-1, with D uncertain. CDR1 is PRHDT and CDR2 is FYEKMQ in the germline V gene (reference sequence). CDR3 length: 14 amino acids. V lost 7 bases, J lost 3 bases, and 15 bases lay in between. CDR3 nucleotide sequence: TGTGCCAGCACTTCGTGGGGTTCCGACACTGAAGCTTTCTTT. Its protein is CASTSWGSDTEAFF.

V and J are TRBV7-7 and TRBJ1-4; 7 bases line up with TRBD1. The germline gives CDR1 SSHAT, CDR2 FNYEAQ (reference sequence). After removal of 5 bases from V and 3 bases from J, the junction contained 3 bases not matched to a gene. CDR3 length: 14 amino acids. CDR3 in DNA: TGTGCCAGCAGCCAGGGGGGATCTAATGAAAAACTGTTTTTT. Its protein is CASSQGGSNEKLFF.